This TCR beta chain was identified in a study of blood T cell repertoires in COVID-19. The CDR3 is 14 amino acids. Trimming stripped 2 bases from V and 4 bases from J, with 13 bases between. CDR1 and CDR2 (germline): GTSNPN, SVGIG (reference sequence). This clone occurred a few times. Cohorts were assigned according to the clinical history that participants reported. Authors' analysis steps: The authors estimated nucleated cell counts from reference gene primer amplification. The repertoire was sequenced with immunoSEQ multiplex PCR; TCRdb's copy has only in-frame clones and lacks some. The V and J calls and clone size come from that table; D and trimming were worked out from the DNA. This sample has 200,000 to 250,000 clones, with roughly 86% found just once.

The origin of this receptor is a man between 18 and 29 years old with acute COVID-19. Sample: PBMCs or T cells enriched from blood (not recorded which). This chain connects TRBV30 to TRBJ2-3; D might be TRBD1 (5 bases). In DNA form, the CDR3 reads TGTGCCTGGAGTCTCTGGCAGGGCGCAGATACGCAGTATTTT. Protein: CAWSLWQGADTQYF.